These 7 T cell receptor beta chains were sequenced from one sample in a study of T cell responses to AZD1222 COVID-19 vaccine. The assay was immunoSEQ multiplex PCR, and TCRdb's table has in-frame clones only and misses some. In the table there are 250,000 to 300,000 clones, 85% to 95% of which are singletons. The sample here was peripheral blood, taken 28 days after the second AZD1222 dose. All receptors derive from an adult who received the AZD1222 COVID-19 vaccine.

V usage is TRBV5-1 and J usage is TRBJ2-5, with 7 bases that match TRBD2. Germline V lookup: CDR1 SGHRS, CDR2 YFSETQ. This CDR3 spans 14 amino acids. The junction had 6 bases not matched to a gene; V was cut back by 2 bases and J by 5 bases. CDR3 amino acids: CASSFHGRRETQYF. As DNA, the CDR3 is TGCGCCAGCAGCTTTCACGGGAGGAGGGAGACCCAGTACTTC.

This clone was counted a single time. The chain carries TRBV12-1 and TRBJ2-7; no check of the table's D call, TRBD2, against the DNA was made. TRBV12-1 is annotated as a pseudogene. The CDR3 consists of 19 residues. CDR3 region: CASSQPLEGGSPNPYEQYF. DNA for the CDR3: TGTGCCAGCAGCCAACCTCTCGAGGGCGGATCGCCTAATCCCTACGAGCAGTACTTC.

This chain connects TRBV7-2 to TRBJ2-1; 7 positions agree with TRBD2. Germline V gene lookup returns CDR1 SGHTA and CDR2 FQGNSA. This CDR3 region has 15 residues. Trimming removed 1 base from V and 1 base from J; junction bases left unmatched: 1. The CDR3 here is CASSLVAGSYNEQFF. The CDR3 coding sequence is TGTGCCAGCAGCTTAGTAGCGGGTTCCTACAATGAGCAGTTCTTC.

The CDR3 protein is CASSPPRDRGSEAFF. DNA for the CDR3: TGTGCCAGCAGTCCGCCTCGGGACAGGGGGAGTGAGGCTTTCTTT. V and J are TRBV28 and TRBJ1-1; TRBD1 matches 11 bases. The CDR3 spans 15 residues. Germline CDR1 and CDR2: MDHEN and SYDVKM. J gave up 11 bases and V 5 bases, and 13 bases lay outside the gene matches.

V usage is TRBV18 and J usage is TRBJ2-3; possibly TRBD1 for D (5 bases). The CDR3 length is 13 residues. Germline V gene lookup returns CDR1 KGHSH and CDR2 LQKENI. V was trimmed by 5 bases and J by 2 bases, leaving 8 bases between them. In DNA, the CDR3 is TGTGCCAGCTCATCAGGGAACACAGATACGCAGTATTTT. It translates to CASSSGNTDTQYF.

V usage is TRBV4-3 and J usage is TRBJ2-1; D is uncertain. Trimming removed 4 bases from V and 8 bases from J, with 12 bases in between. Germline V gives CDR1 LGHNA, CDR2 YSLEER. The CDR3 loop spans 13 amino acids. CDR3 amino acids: CASSPRWVDEQFF. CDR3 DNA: TGCGCCAGCAGCCCTCGTTGGGTGGATGAGCAGTTCTTC.

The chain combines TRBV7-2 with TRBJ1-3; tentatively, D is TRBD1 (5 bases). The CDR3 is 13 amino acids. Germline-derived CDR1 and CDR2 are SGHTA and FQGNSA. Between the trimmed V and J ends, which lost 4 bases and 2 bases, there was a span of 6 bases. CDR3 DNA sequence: TGTGCCAGCAGCTGGGACGCTGGAAACACCATATATTTT. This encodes CASSWDAGNTIYF. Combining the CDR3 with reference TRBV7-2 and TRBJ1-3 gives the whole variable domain GAGVSQSPSNKVTEKGKDVELRCDPISGHTALYWYRQSLGQGLEFLIYFQGNSAPDKSGLPSDRFSAERTGGSVSTLTIQRTQQEDSAVYLCASSWDAGNTIYFGEGSWLTVV.